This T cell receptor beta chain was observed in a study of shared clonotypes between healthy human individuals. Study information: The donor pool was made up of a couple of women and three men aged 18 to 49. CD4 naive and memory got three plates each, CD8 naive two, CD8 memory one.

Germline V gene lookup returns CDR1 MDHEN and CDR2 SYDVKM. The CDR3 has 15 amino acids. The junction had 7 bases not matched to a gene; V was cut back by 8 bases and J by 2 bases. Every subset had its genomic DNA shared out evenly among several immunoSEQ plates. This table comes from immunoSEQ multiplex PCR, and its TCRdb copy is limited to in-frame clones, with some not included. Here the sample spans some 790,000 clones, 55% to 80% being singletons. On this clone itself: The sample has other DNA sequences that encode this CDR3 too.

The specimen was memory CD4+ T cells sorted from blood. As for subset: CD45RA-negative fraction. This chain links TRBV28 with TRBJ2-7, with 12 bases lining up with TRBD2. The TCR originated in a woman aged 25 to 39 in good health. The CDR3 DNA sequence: TGTGCCAGCCGACCGACTAGCGGGGGAACCTACGAGCAGTACTTC. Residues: CASRPTSGGTYEQYF.